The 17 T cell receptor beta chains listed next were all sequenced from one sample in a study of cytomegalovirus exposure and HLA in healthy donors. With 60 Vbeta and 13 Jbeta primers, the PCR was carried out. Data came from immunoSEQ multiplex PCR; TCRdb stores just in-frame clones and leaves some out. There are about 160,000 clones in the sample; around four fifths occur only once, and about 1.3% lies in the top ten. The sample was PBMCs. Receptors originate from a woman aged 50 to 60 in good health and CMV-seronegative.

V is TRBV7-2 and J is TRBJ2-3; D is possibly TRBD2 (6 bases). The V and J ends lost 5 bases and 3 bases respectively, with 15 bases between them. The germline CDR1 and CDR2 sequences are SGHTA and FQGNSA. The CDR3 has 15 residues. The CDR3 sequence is CASSPHPRGTDTQYF. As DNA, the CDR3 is TGTGCCAGCAGCCCCCACCCTCGGGGGACAGATACGCAGTATTTT.

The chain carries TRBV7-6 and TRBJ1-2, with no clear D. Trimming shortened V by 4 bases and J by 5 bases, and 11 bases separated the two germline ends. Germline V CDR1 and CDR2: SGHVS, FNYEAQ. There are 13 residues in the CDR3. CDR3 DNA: TGTGCCAGCAGCTCCGGACCGGGATATGGCTACACCTTC. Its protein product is CASSSGPGYGYTF.

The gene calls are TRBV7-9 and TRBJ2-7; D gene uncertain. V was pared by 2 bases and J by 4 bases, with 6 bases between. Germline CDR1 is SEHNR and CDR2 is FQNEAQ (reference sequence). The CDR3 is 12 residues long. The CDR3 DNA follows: TGTGCCAGCAGCTTACTCGTGTACGAGCAGTACTTC. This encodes CASSLLVYEQYF.

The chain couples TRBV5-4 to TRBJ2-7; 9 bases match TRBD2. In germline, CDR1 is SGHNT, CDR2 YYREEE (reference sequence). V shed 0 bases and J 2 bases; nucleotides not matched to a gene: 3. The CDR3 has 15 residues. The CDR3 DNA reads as TGTGCCAGCAGCTTGGCTAGCGGGGCCCCCTACGAGCAGTACTTC. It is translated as CASSLASGAPYEQYF. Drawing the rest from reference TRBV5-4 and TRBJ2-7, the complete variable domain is ETGVTQSPTHLIKTRGQQVTLRCSSQSGHNTVSWYQQALGQGPQFIFQYYREEENGRGNFPPRFSGLQFPNYSSELNVNALELDDSALYLCASSLASGAPYEQYFGPGTRLTVT.

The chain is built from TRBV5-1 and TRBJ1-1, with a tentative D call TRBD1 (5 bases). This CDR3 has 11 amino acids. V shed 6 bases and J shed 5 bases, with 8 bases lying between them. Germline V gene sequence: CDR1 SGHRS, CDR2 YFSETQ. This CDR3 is CASTGGTEAFF. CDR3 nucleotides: TGCGCCAGCACTGGGGGGACTGAAGCTTTCTTT.

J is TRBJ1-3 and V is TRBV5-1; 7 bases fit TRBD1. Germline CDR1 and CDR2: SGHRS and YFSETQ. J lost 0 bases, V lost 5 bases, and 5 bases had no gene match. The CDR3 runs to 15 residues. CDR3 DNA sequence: TGCGCCAGCAGTTCGGACAGGTACTCTGGAAACACCATATATTTT. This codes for CASSSDRYSGNTIYF.

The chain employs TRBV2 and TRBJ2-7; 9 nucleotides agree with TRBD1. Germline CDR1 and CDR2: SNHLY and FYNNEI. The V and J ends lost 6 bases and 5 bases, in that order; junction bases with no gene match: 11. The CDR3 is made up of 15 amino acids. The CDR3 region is CASSKARDRAHEQYF. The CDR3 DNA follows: TGTGCCAGCAGCAAAGCAAGGGACAGGGCCCACGAGCAGTACTTC.

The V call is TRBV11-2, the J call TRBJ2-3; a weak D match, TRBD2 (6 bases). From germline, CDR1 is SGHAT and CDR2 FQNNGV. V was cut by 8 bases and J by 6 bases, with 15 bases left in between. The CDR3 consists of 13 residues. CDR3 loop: CASRILGGDTQYF. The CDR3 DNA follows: TGTGCCAGCCGGATCCTGGGAGGTGATACGCAGTATTTT.

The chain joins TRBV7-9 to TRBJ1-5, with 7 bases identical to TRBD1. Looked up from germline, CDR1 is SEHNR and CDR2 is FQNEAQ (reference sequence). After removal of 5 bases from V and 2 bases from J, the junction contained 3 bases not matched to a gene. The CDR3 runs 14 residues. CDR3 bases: TGTGCCAGCAGCCAGCAGGGGGGCAATCAGCCCCAGCATTTT. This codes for CASSQQGGNQPQHF.

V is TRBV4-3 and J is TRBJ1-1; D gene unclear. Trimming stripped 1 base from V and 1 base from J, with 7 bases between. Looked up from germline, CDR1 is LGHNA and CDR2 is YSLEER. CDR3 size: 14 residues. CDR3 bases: TGCGCCAGCAGCCAAGGCACTACGAACACTGAAGCTTTCTTT. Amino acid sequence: CASSQGTTNTEAFF.

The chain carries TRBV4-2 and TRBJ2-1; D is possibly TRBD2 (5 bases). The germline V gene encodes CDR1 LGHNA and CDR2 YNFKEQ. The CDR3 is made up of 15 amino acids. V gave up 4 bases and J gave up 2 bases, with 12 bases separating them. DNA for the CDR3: TGTGCCAGCAGCCCCGAGGGCGGCCCCTACAATGAGCAGTTCTTC. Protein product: CASSPEGGPYNEQFF.

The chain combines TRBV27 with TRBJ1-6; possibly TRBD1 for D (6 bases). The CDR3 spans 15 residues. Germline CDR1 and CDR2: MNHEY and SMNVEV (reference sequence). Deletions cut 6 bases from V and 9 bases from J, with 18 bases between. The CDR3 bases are TGTGCCAGCAGAGGCACAGGGCTCATAAGTTCACCCCTCCACTTT. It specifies CASRGTGLISSPLHF.

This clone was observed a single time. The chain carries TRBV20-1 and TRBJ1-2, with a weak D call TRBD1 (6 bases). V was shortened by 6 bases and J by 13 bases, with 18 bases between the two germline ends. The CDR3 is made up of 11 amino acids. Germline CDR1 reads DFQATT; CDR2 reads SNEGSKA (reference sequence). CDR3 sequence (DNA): TGCAGTGCCCTAGTCAAGGACAGCGGCACCTTC. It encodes CSALVKDSGTF.

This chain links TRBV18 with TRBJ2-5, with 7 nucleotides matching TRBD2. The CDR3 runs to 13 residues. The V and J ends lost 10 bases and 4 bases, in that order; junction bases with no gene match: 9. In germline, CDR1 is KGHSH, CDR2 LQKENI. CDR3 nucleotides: TGTGCCACCGTCGGGGTAGCGGGAGAGACCCAGTACTTC. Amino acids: CATVGVAGETQYF.

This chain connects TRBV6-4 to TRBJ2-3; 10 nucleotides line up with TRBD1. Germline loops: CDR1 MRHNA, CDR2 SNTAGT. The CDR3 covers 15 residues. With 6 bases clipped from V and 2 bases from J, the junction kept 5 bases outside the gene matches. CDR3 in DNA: TGTGCCAGCAGCGCCGGGACAGGGGACACAGATACGCAGTATTTT. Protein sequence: CASSAGTGDTDTQYF.

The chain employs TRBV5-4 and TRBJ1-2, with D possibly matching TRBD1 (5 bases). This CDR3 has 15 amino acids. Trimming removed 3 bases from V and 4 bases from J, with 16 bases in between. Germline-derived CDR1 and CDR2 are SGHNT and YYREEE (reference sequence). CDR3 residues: CASSWTRQTFYGYTF. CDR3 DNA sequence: TGTGCCAGCAGCTGGACGAGACAGACCTTCTATGGCTACACCTTC.

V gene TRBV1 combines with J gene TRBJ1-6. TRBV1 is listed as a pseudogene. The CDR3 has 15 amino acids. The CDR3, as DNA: TGCACCAGCAGCCAAGAATCCGGGAGAAATTCACCCCTCCACTTT. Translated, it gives CTSSQESGRNSPLHF.